The 5 T cell receptor beta chains below were found in one sample sequenced in a study of regulatory T cells in long-lasting Graves disease. Arm-PCR of CDR3 regions and iRepertoire HTBI primers were the basis on which TCR beta libraries were built. MiXCR, applied by TCRdb to the multiplex PCR reads, yields one record per CDR3 protein. The sample records a few hundred thousand distinct CDR3 sequences, roughly a sixth being singletons. The time point denotes: newly diagnosed GD, antithyroid drugs for less than 3 months. The TCR library used RNA extracted from PBMCs. This same sample was also part of a study on T cells in Graves' hyperthyroidism and ophthalmopathy.

The sequencing here drew on peripheral blood mononuclear cells (PBMCs), taken at new diagnosis, from a patient treated with antithyroid drugs. These receptors all come from a man aged 40-49 years with Graves disease.

The chain recombines TRBV5-6 with TRBJ1-1; D is uncertain. This CDR3 is 15 amino acids long. The germline V and J ends were trimmed by 2 bases and 0 bases, with 11 bases remaining between them. In germline, CDR1 is SGHDT, CDR2 YYEEEE. CDR3 loop: CASSFSVTMNTEAFF. The CDR3 DNA follows: TGTGCCAGCAGCTTCTCCGTCACCATGAACACTGAAGCTTTCTTT.

This clonotype has just one count. A far larger clone is a single base away, which makes a read error likely. This chain links TRBV9 with TRBJ1-1; 9 bases match TRBD1. The CDR3 is 17 amino acids. The germline CDR1 and CDR2 sequences are SGDLS and YYNGEE. The CDR3 region is CASSSNLRDRVNTEALF. CDR3 nucleotides: TGTGCCAGCAGTTCGAACCTCCGGGACAGGGTGAACACTGAAGCTCTCTTT.

The sample holds a few counts of this clonotype. The genes are TRBV9 and TRBJ2-4, with 9 positions matching TRBD2. The length of the CDR3 is 13 residues. The germline V gene has CDR1 SGDLS and CDR2 YYNGEE. The ends lost 0 bases at V and 12 bases at J; junction bases unmatched: 4. Here the CDR3 reads CASSVGGSGGQYF. CDR3 DNA: TGTGCCAGCAGCGTAGGCGGTAGCGGGGGTCAGTACTTC.

At least ten counts were recorded for this clonotype. The chain uses TRBV28 and TRBJ2-2; a weak D match, TRBD2 (5 bases). CDR3 length: 16 residues. Trimming took 3 bases from V and 1 from J, leaving 12 bases between them. Germline V lookup: CDR1 MDHEN, CDR2 SYDVKM. The CDR3 reads CASSFFRRVNTGELFF. The CDR3 bases are TGTGCCAGCAGTTTCTTTCGGCGGGTGAACACCGGGGAGCTGTTTTTT. Full variable domain (rest looked up from reference TRBV28 and TRBJ2-2): DVKVTQSSRYLVKRTGEKVFLECVQDMDHENMFWYRQDPGLGLRLIYFSYDVKMKEKGDIPEGYSVSREKKERFSLILESASTNQTSMYLCASSFFRRVNTGELFFGEGSRLTVL.

This clonotype has a handful of counts. J is TRBJ1-6 and V is TRBV19; 7 nucleotides agree with TRBD1. Trimming removed 5 bases from V and 9 bases from J; junction bases left unmatched: 13. The CDR3 runs to 16 residues. Germline loops: CDR1 LNHDA, CDR2 SQIVND (reference sequence). CDR3 sequence (DNA): TGTGCCAGTAGTCCCAGACAGGGTGTGAGGGTTTCACCCCTCCACTTT. This translates into CASSPRQGVRVSPLHF. The variable domain in full, with the rest retrieved from reference TRBV19 and TRBJ1-6, is DGGITQSPKYLFRKEGQNVTLSCEQNLNHDAMYWYRQDPGQGLRLIYYSQIVNDFQKGDIAEGYSVSREKKESFPLTVTSAQKNPTAFYLCASSPRQGVRVSPLHFGNGTRLTVT.